This TCR beta chain was profiled in a study of radiotherapy plus CTLA-4 blockade in lung cancer listed by TCRdb under 2018. Turning to the overall study: Objective responses occurred in roughly 19% of enrolled patients, and 31% achieved disease control.

Overall study results and their limits: Increased serum interferon-beta after radiation, together with early dynamic changes in blood T cell clones, were reported to be the strongest predictors of response. After treatment with radiotherapy and ipilimumab, TCR clones that originated in tumors expanded in peripheral blood.

Receptor amplification or capture employed the immunoSEQ multiplex PCR assay. What TCRdb holds here is the immuneACCESS table cut down to in-frame rearrangements. Part of the clones is not present; checked against another copy, under half of the missing clones reflect an unresolved V gene, and the others are unexplained. The sample table holds over 35,000 clones, of which more than 70% were seen once. Of the sample, approximately 2.4% is held by the ten largest clones. The study evaluated CTLA-4 blockade (ipilimumab) given together with focal radiation therapy in patients who had chemo-refractory metastatic non-small-cell lung cancer. The sample holds a few counts of this clone. Which antigen it targets is not known. Per-nucleotide qualities are absent, and no much larger clonotype sits a single base away. CDR1 MDHEN and CDR2 SYDVKM were looked up in the germline V gene. CDR3 length: 15 amino acids, cysteine to phenylalanine. The read is trimmed to its CDR3 DNA, 45 bases read in frame from base 1. Relative to germline, V is missing 5 bases and J is missing 3 bases, with 5 bases of the junction outside any gene match.

This material consisted of peripheral blood, taken from a patient treated with radiotherapy plus ipilimumab. The V and J segments used are TRBV28 and TRBJ1-4, with 8 bases matching TRBD1. The TCR comes from a human donor with non-small cell lung cancer whose response to radiotherapy plus ipilimumab could not be evaluated. The CDR3 loop reads CASSSRGRPNEKLFF. The DNA sequence is given as TGTGCCAGCAGTAGCAGGGGGCGGCCTAATGAAAAACTGTTTTTT.